These 3 T cell receptor beta chains originate from one sample sequenced in a study of beta chain features in type 1 diabetes. Expressed TCRB transcripts were sequenced because the isolated RNA had all been reverse transcribed beforehand. The table came from immunoSEQ multiplex PCR; TCRdb's copy has only in-frame clones and leaves some out. The sample records fewer than 900,000 clones, 15% to 20% being singletons. Specimen: naive CD4+ T cells from blood. Receptors were obtained from a woman between 18 and 29 years old in good health.

This clone occurred a few times. V usage is TRBV29-1 and J usage is TRBJ2-7; D may be TRBD1 (5 bases). This CDR3 region has 15 residues. V dropped 6 bases and J dropped 6 bases, with 24 bases sitting between them. Germline CDR1 SQVTM, CDR2 ANQGSEA. CDR3 in DNA: TGCAGCGTGATTCCTCCGACAGAGCCCTCGGGCGAGCAGTACTTC. It encodes CSVIPPTEPSGEQYF.

This clone was found a few times. The chain couples TRBV19 to TRBJ2-6; D may be TRBD2 (5 bases). V lost 3 bases to trimming and J lost 0 bases, with 15 bases between them. The CDR3 covers 18 residues. The germline V gene has CDR1 LNHDA and CDR2 SQIVND (reference sequence). The CDR3 nucleotides are TGTGCCAGTAGTATCGGCCGGGGAAAGCTCTCTGGGGCCAACGTCCTGACTTTC. Amino acids: CASSIGRGKLSGANVLTF.

This clone has more than one count but fewer than ten. The V gene is TRBV15, the J gene TRBJ2-1, with D tentatively TRBD2 (5 bases). This CDR3 region has 15 residues. Trimming cost V 4 bases and J 2 bases, with 12 bases left between them. CDR1 and CDR2 (germline): LNHNV, YYDKDF (reference sequence). The CDR3 bases are TGTGCCACCAGCATCGGAGCGGAAACCTACAATGAGCAGTTCTTC. Its protein product is CATSIGAETYNEQFF. The full variable domain, rest sourced from reference TRBV15 and TRBJ2-1, is DAMVIQNPRYQVTQFGKPVTLSCSQTLNHNVMYWYQQKSSQAPKLLFHYYDKDFNNEADTPDNFQSRRPNTSFCFLDIRSPGLGDTAMYLCATSIGAETYNEQFFGPGTRLTVL.